The T cell receptor beta chain described here comes from a study of CD8 T cells in ankylosing spondylitis. Trimming cost V 0 bases and J 7 bases, with 10 bases left between them. Germline CDR1 DFQATT, CDR2 SNEGSKA (reference sequence). This CDR3 has 14 residues. TCRdb called the 5' RACE reads again in MiXCR, with one record for every CDR3 protein. Among about 110,000 distinct CDR3 sequences, around 24% were seen once, and the ten largest hold about 12%. V gene TRBV20-1 combines with J gene TRBJ1-6; a weak D match, TRBD1 (5 bases). The TCR was taken from a male donor with ankylosing spondylitis. Material for sequencing was synovial fluid, either unsorted or a sorted T cell fraction (not recorded which). CDR3 loop: CSARDQGGNSPLHF. DNA for the CDR3: TGCAGTGCTAGAGACCAGGGTGGAAATTCACCCCTCCACTTT.